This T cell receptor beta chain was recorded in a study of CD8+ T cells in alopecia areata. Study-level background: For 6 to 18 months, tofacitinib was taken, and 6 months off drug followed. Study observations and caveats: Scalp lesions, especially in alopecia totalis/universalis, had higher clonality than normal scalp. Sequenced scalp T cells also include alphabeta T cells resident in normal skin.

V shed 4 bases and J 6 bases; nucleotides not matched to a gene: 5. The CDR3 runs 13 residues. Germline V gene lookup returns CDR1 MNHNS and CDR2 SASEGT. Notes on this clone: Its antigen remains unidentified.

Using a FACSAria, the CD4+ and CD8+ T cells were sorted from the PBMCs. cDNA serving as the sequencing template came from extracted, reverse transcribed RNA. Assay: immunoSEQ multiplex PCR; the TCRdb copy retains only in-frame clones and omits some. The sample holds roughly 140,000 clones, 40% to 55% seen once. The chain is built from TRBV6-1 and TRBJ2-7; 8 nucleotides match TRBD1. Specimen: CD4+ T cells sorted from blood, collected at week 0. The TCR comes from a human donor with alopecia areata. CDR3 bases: TGTGCCAGCAGTGCTAACAGGGGGTCCGAGCAGTACTTC. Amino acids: CASSANRGSEQYF.